This TCR beta chain is from a study of blood T cells in healthy people across ages. Trimming took 5 bases from V and 5 from J; bases not matched to a gene: 8. The CDR3 has 14 amino acids. Germline V lookup: CDR1 MNHNS, CDR2 SASEGT. Combining a sample-barcoded 5' primer with a J-beta primer mix, a second PCR ran for about 7 to 11 cycles. TCRdb redid the calling of the 5' RACE reads with MiXCR, one entry per CDR3 protein. The table lists 1.5 million to 2 million distinct CDR3 sequences, roughly 32% of them singletons. The donors, all healthy, were Caucasians living in Russia, aged 6 to 90. Study results and caveats: PBMCs went unsorted, and a conclusive naive versus antigen-experienced comparison was therefore prevented. Diversity was higher, and naive CD4+ cells more numerous, in long-lived donors than in aged donors.

This clonotype was seen more than once but under ten times. Antigen unknown. This sequence originates from a woman under 40 in good health. Sequencing was done on a sample of blood. The chain employs TRBV6-1 and TRBJ2-5, with 7 bases fitting TRBD2. The DNA of the CDR3 is TGTGCCAGCAGTAGCGGGGTTGGGGGGGAGACCCAGTACTTC. Its protein product is CASSSGVGGETQYF.